This TCR beta chain is drawn from a study of naive and memory T cell subsets. This clonotype was counted a few times. Its antigen is currently unknown. Germline V gives CDR1 LGHNA, CDR2 YNFKEQ. Trimming stripped 0 bases from V and 7 bases from J, with 9 bases between. This CDR3 comprises 14 residues. Notes on the study in general: A clonotype means one alpha or beta sequence, not an alpha/beta pair.

Both TRBC1 and TRBC2 were covered by a beta constant-region primer of two equimolar oligonucleotides. TCRdb processed the UMI-ligation and nested PCR reads anew with MiXCR; each CDR3 protein has one entry. The table records around 160,000 distinct CDR3 sequences, approximately 15% of them present only once. The clonotype originates from a human donor in good health. The sequenced material came from naive CD4+ T cells from blood. This chain uses TRBV4-2 with TRBJ1-4, with D unclear. The CDR3 DNA follows: TGTGCCAGCAGCCAAGATGATACCGTTGAAAAACTGTTTTTT. Encoded protein: CASSQDDTVEKLFF.